A selection of T cell receptor beta chains follows, all from one sample in a study of T cell repertoires in cytomegalovirus infection. TCRdb reprocessed the reads via MiXCR and lists one record per CDR3 protein. The sample consists of fewer than 300,000 distinct CDR3 sequences, 25% of them appearing once. The sample consisted of PBMCs. All receptors derive from a human donor in good health (CMV status not recorded). Some clones in this sample may be carry-over from other donors' samples. Both conserved end residues are part of each CDR3. The D gene is left open where the match is weak. Clone size is given for some rows only: seen once, a few or many times, or a class if the clone is expanded.

d_call j_call clone_size v_call cdr3_aa cdr3_nt
. TRBJ2-7 . TRBV19 CASSIDRRTHEQYF TGTGCCAGTAGTATAGATAGGCGGACCCACGAGCAGTACTTC
TRBD1 TRBJ2-5 many TRBV6-2/TRBV6-3 CASSFRTGGDETQYF TGTGCCAGCAGTTTCAGGACAGGGGGCGACGAGACCCAGTACTTC
. TRBJ2-5 . TRBV6-2/TRBV6-3 CASSPPGTIETQYF TGTGCCAGCAGTCCCCCGGGGACCATCGAGACCCAGTACTTC
. TRBJ2-2 . TRBV29-1 CSVLEVGYTGELFF TGCAGCGTTTTAGAAGTCGGTTACACCGGGGAGCTGTTTTTT
TRBD1 TRBJ2-7 once TRBV28 CASGQDAYEQYF TGTGCCAGCGGACAGGACGCCTACGAGCAGTACTTC
. TRBJ1-1 few TRBV7-3 CASSLYGRTNTEAFF TGTGCCAGCAGCTTATATGGGAGGACGAACACTGAAGCTTTCTTT
TRBD2 TRBJ2-5 many TRBV7-2 CASSLSLSSGGETQYF TGTGCCAGCAGCTTAAGTTTGTCTAGCGGCGGGGAGACCCAGTACTTC
. TRBJ1-1 . TRBV27 CASSFSDRNTEAFF TGTGCCAGCAGTTTCTCGGACAGAAACACTGAAGCTTTCTTT
TRBD1 TRBJ1-6 . TRBV5-6 CASSPQDRDNSPLHF TGTGCCAGCAGCCCCCAGGACAGGGATAATTCACCCCTCCACTTT
TRBD2 TRBJ2-7 many TRBV7-2 CASSYSGLEAYEQYF TGTGCCAGCAGCTACTCGGGACTAGAAGCCTACGAGCAGTACTTC
TRBD1 TRBJ2-3 . TRBV6-2/TRBV6-3 CASTRDRDTDTQYF TGTGCCAGCACCCGGGACAGGGACACAGATACGCAGTATTTT
. TRBJ2-5 few TRBV4-1 CASSQELYGREQETQYF TGCGCCAGCAGCCAAGAATTATACGGACGGGAACAAGAGACCCAGTACTTC
. TRBJ2-5 few TRBV7-9 CASRISGQETQYF TGTGCCAGCAGAATTAGCGGTCAAGAGACCCAGTACTTC
TRBD1 TRBJ2-7 . TRBV6-2/TRBV6-3 CASRRTGGGEQYF TGTGCCAGCAGGAGGACAGGGGGCGGCGAGCAGTACTTC
. TRBJ1-5 few TRBV6-8 CASSLTPGQPQHF TGTGCCAGCAGTTTAACACCCGGGCAGCCCCAGCATTTT
TRBD1 TRBJ2-7 few TRBV2 CASTPGRDRGLLVAYEQYF TGTGCCAGCACCCCGGGGCGGGACAGGGGGCTCCTTGTGGCCTACGAGCAGTACTTC
. TRBJ2-3 . TRBV6-5 CASSYGSTDTQYF TGTGCCAGCAGTTACGGCAGCACAGATACGCAGTATTTT
. TRBJ1-5 . TRBV6-2/TRBV6-3 CASRRDETGNRQPQHF TGTGCCAGCAGAAGGGATGAAACAGGGAATCGTCAGCCCCAGCATTTT
TRBD1 TRBJ1-3 . TRBV7-9 CASSLQGVAGNTIYF TGTGCCAGCAGCTTACAGGGGGTCGCTGGAAACACCATATATTTT
. TRBJ2-7 many TRBV18 CASSPGTMNEQYF TGTGCCAGCTCACCCGGGACAATGAACGAGCAGTACTTC
. TRBJ1-1 . TRBV18 CASSPEANTEAFF TGTGCCAGCTCACCGGAAGCGAACACTGAAGCTTTCTTT
. TRBJ1-1 few TRBV5-4 CASSLGGAGGNTEAFF TGTGCCAGCAGCTTGGGGGGGGCCGGGGGGAACACTGAAGCTTTCTTT
. TRBJ2-5 . TRBV7-6 CASSAGEYQETQYF TGTGCCAGCAGCGCAGGCGAATACCAAGAGACCCAGTACTTC
. TRBJ1-1 few TRBV10-3 CAISEGATEAFF TGTGCCATCAGTGAGGGGGCCACTGAAGCTTTCTTT
. TRBJ2-1 . TRBV20-1 CSARGSGSDEQFF TGCAGTGCTAGAGGGTCTGGAAGCGATGAGCAGTTCTTC
. TRBJ1-1 many TRBV7-6 CASSLEIGRNTEAFF TGTGCCAGCAGCTTAGAGATAGGGAGGAACACTGAAGCTTTCTTT
. TRBJ2-7 many TRBV7-2 CASSLAYSYEQYF TGTGCCAGCAGCTTAGCCTACTCCTACGAGCAGTACTTC
. TRBJ2-6 few TRBV28 CASSYPGANVLTF TGTGCCAGCAGTTATCCCGGGGCCAACGTCCTGACTTTC
. TRBJ1-1 . TRBV5-5 CASGGTLNTEAFF TGTGCCAGCGGAGGGACCCTGAACACTGAAGCTTTCTTT
. TRBJ2-5 . TRBV5-4 CASSPLSSETQYF TGTGCCAGCAGCCCTCTTTCGTCAGAGACCCAGTACTTC
TRBD1 TRBJ1-4 few TRBV23-1 CASSHPHRGLNEKLFF TGCGCCAGCAGTCATCCACACAGGGGGCTTAATGAAAAACTGTTTTTT
TRBD2 TRBJ2-7 many TRBV7-8 CASSPTPLAGPYEQYF TGTGCCAGCAGCCCAACTCCACTAGCGGGCCCCTACGAGCAGTACTTC
TRBD2 TRBJ2-2 once TRBV4-3 CASSQVLAGGSNTGELFF TGCGCCAGCAGCCAAGTACTAGCGGGAGGTTCGAACACCGGGGAGCTGTTTTTT
. TRBJ2-1 many TRBV5-6 CASSKARDFNEQFF TGTGCCAGCAGCAAGGCTAGGGATTTTAATGAGCAGTTCTTC
. TRBJ2-3 many TRBV7-6 CASSLGHHSSSGTDTQYF TGTGCCAGCAGCTTAGGACACCATTCCTCATCGGGCACAGATACGCAGTATTTT
TRBD1 TRBJ1-2 few TRBV19 CASNLNRGSYGYTF TGTGCCAGTAATCTGAACAGGGGTTCCTATGGCTACACCTTC
. TRBJ1-2 . TRBV9 CASSVDGVYGYTF TGTGCCAGCAGCGTAGATGGCGTCTATGGCTACACCTTC
. TRBJ2-2 . TRBV4-2 CASSQDQGFATGELFF TGTGCCAGCAGCCAAGATCAGGGTTTCGCAACCGGGGAGCTGTTTTTT
TRBD2 TRBJ2-2 many TRBV7-6 CASSTRAGGGELFF TGTGCCAGCAGCACCCGAGCGGGAGGGGGGGAGCTGTTTTTT
TRBD1 TRBJ2-3 few TRBV28 CASRLTGVDTQYF TGTGCCAGCAGATTAACAGGGGTTGATACGCAGTATTTT
TRBD1 TRBJ2-7 . TRBV5-1 CASSGGTGSSYEQYF TGCGCCAGCAGCGGGGGGACAGGGAGCTCCTACGAGCAGTACTTC
. TRBJ2-1 few TRBV6-1 CASSNPGYNEQFF TGTGCCAGCAGTAACCCGGGCTACAATGAGCAGTTCTTC
. TRBJ2-5 many TRBV7-2 CASSLYGNFQETQYF TGTGCCAGCAGCTTATACGGAAACTTCCAAGAGACCCAGTACTTC
. TRBJ2-1 . TRBV5-8 CASSSSGRDEQFF TGTGCCAGCAGCTCCTCAGGTCGGGATGAGCAGTTCTTC
TRBD1 TRBJ1-2 many TRBV10-3 CAIRPGQGLGYGYTF TGTGCCATCCGTCCGGGACAGGGGTTAGGGTATGGCTACACCTTC
. TRBJ2-4 . TRBV20-1 CSARGGGNIQYF TGCAGTGCTAGAGGGGGCGGGAACATTCAGTACTTC
TRBD2 TRBJ2-3 . TRBV7-2 CASSLGTRLSDTQYF TGTGCCAGCAGCTTGGGGACTAGGTTATCAGATACGCAGTATTTT
. TRBJ1-1 many TRBV6-1 CASSRDILNTEAFF TGTGCCAGCAGCCGAGACATATTGAACACTGAAGCTTTCTTT
TRBD1 TRBJ1-5 few TRBV28 CASSFPYRGLQPQHF TGTGCCAGCAGTTTCCCCTACAGGGGGCTCCAGCCCCAGCATTTT
. TRBJ2-7 . TRBV28 CASLLTEQYF TGTGCCAGCCTTCTTACGGAGCAGTACTTC
TRBD1 TRBJ2-7 few TRBV28 CASSSYRAGGYEQYF TGTGCCAGCAGTTCCTATAGGGCAGGGGGCTACGAGCAGTACTTC
. TRBJ2-7 many TRBV7-2 CASSSAGPVEDEQYF TGTGCCAGCAGCTCGGCGGGACCCGTGGAAGACGAGCAGTACTTC
. TRBJ2-1 . TRBV11-3 CASSAGPGDEQFF TGTGCCAGCAGCGCGGGCCCGGGCGATGAGCAGTTCTTC
. TRBJ2-4 many TRBV19 CASSRGGLGNIQYF TGTGCCAGTAGCCGAGGGGGGCTGGGAAACATTCAGTACTTC
TRBD2 TRBJ2-1 few TRBV19 CASSIPRAGLRTLNEQFF TGTGCCAGTAGTATCCCACGCGCGGGACTACGAACCCTCAATGAGCAGTTCTTC